These 28 T cell receptor beta chains originate from one sample sequenced in a study of post-analysis software for immune sequencing data. Antigens of these TCRs are unknown. Unique molecular identifiers were built into the TCR beta cDNA libraries. TCRdb processed the PCR reads anew with MiXCR; each CDR3 protein has one entry. The sample consists of some 240,000 distinct CDR3 sequences, 30% to 45% of them appearing once. Broader study findings: Four or five TRBV segments (TRBV5-6, TRBV5-1 and TRBV20-1 among them) occurred more frequently in patients than in controls.

The sequencing sample was made of blood. All receptors derive from a girl under 18 with multiple sclerosis.

This chain joins TRBV28 and TRBJ1-4; 7 nucleotides align to TRBD1. CDR3 length: 14 residues. The V gene's germline CDR1 is MDHEN and CDR2 SYDVKM. Trimming cost V 8 bases and J 7 bases; bases outside gene matches: 10. CDR3 sequence (DNA): TGTGCCAGCGGATTGACAGGGTTCAGTGAAAAACTGTTTTTT. Protein: CASGLTGFSEKLFF.

This clonotype was observed a few times. The chain joins TRBV4-1 to TRBJ2-2; possible D gene TRBD2, 5 bases. Germline-derived CDR1 and CDR2 are MGHRA and YSYEKL. The V end lost 0 bases, the J end lost 6 bases, and 8 bases lay between the germline ends. This CDR3 is built from 14 residues. This chain's CDR3 is CASSQDSGAGELFF. The CDR3 region has the DNA TGCGCCAGCAGCCAAGATTCCGGGGCCGGGGAGCTGTTTTTT.

In its sample, this clonotype was seen many times. The V gene is TRBV5-5, the J gene TRBJ1-2; 7 bases fit TRBD1. Germline CDR1 is SGHKS and CDR2 is YYEKEE (reference sequence). The CDR3 length is 15 residues. Germline trimming cut 4 bases from V and 4 bases from J; bases unmatched to any gene: 10. In nucleotides, the CDR3 is TGTGCCAGCAGCCCACAAAGGGACAGATTCTATGGCTACACCTTC. Translation: CASSPQRDRFYGYTF.

Ten or more counts support this clonotype. The chain carries TRBV5-5 and TRBJ1-5; D uncertain. Per germline, CDR1 SGHKS and CDR2 YYEKEE (reference sequence). The V and J ends lost 2 bases and 4 bases respectively, with 7 bases between them. The CDR3 loop spans 13 amino acids. The CDR3 here is CASSFGVNQPQHF. CDR3 coding DNA: TGTGCCAGCAGCTTTGGAGTGAATCAGCCCCAGCATTTT.

The rearrangement links TRBV7-9 to TRBJ1-2; 7 bases align to TRBD1. CDR1 and CDR2 (germline): SEHNR, FQNEAQ (reference sequence). CDR3 size: 12 residues. Trimming removed 5 bases from V and 12 bases from J; junction bases left unmatched: 9. CDR3 in DNA: TGTGCCAGCAGCATCGGGACAGCGGAAGACACCTTC. It specifies CASSIGTAEDTF.

V and J are TRBV5-1 and TRBJ1-4, with TRBD1 as a possible D gene (5 bases). Looked up from germline, CDR1 is SGHRS and CDR2 is YFSETQ. The CDR3 has 14 amino acids. V was pared by 3 bases and J by 3 bases, with 9 bases between. CDR3 region: CASSYAGSNEKLFF. CDR3 nucleotides: TGCGCCAGCAGCTACGCAGGGTCTAATGAAAAACTGTTTTTT.

This clonotype has more than one count but fewer than ten. The rearrangement links TRBV7-2 to TRBJ1-3; D not resolved. From germline, CDR1 is SGHTA and CDR2 FQGNSA. The V gene lost 5 bases and the J gene lost 0 bases, with 8 bases spanning the gap. The CDR3 is 14 amino acids. Here the CDR3 reads CASSRRFSGNTIYF. CDR3 nucleotide sequence: TGTGCCAGCAGCCGGAGGTTCTCTGGAAACACCATATATTTT.

For this clonotype: A much bigger clone sits one base away, suggesting this may be a read error. The chain combines TRBV28 with TRBJ2-1; D is ambiguous. The J call may be incorrect, as the DNA end agrees better with TRBJ2-7. The germline V gene encodes CDR1 MDHEN and CDR2 SYDVKM. CDR3 length: 14 residues. In DNA, the CDR3 is TGTGCCAGCAGTTTAACAACCCCATACAATGAGCAGTACTTC. Protein: CASSLTTPYNEQYF.

This clonotype was counted ten times or more. The V gene is TRBV5-1, the J gene TRBJ2-1; tentative D call: TRBD2 (6 bases). V dropped 6 bases and J dropped 7 bases, with 17 bases sitting between them. This CDR3 region has 14 residues. CDR1 and CDR2 (germline): SGHRS, YFSETQ. The DNA of the CDR3 is TGCGCCAGCACCGGACTACTAATCCAGAATGAGCAGTTCTTC. Translation gives CASTGLLIQNEQFF.

This clonotype has a single count. The CDR3 sequence is CSAPRRMNTEAFF. The CDR3 nucleotides read TGCAGTGCTCCGAGGCGGATGAACACTGAAGCTTTCTTT. The chain combines TRBV20-1 with TRBJ1-1, with D unresolved. The germline CDR1 and CDR2 sequences are DFQATT and SNEGSKA (reference sequence). The CDR3 loop spans 13 amino acids. The V end lost 5 bases, the J end lost 0 bases, and 10 bases lay between the germline ends.

In nucleotides, the CDR3 is TGTGCCAGCAGACCTGGTCGTACAGATACGCAGTATTTT. Encoded protein: CASRPGRTDTQYF. The chain uses TRBV12-3 or TRBV12-4 and TRBJ2-3, with D hard to call. Trimming removed 6 bases at V and 3 bases at J, with 10 bases between. The CDR3 contains 13 residues.

This clonotype was detected ten times or more. This chain connects TRBV5-6 to TRBJ1-2; TRBD1 is a possible D gene (5 bases). The V gene's germline CDR1 is SGHDT and CDR2 YYEEEE. V lost 0 bases to trimming and J lost 4 bases, with 16 bases between them. This CDR3 contains 16 residues. Here the CDR3 DNA reads TGTGCCAGCAGCTTGGACCCTAACCGGGGCTTCTATGGCTACACCTTC. It yields the protein CASSLDPNRGFYGYTF.

The chain joins TRBV20-1 to TRBJ2-4, with D possibly matching TRBD2 (6 bases). CDR3 length equals 14 residues. Germline CDR1 DFQATT, CDR2 SNEGSKA (reference sequence). V was pared by 6 bases and J by 2 bases, with 14 bases between. CDR3 protein: CSAHIADTKNIQYF. The CDR3 region has the DNA TGCAGTGCACACATAGCGGATACCAAAAACATTCAGTACTTC.

CDR3 loop: CSVGDGGYYEQYF. The CDR3 bases are TGCAGCGTGGGGGACGGGGGGTACTACGAGCAGTACTTC. The chain recombines TRBV29-1 with TRBJ2-7; 7 nucleotides align to TRBD2. Germline CDR1 is SQVTM and CDR2 is ANQGSEA. Trimming at V came to 6 bases and at J to 3 bases, leaving 8 bases not matched to a gene. CDR3 length: 13 amino acids.

A word on this clonotype: One end of the junction fails to match germline, which may point to a read error. The chain joins TRBV5-1 to TRBJ2-7, with 7 bases that match TRBD2. Germline loops: CDR1 SGHRS, CDR2 YFSETQ. The CDR3 runs 16 residues. This chain's CDR3 is CAGSPGGTAESYEQYF. The CDR3 nucleotides are TGCGCCGGCAGCCCGGGGGGAACAGCCGAGTCCTACGAGCAGTACTTC.

Notes on this clonotype: A read error is possible here, since a much larger clone lies one base away. This sequence joins TRBV27 and TRBJ2-1, with TRBD1 matching over 8 bases. The end of the DNA is better explained by TRBJ2-7, so the J call may be wrong. This CDR3 is 15 amino acids long. Germline assignment: CDR1 MNHEY and CDR2 SMNVEV (reference sequence). CDR3 coding DNA: TGTGCCAGCAGCCAGACAGGGGTTGCCTACAATGAGCAGTACTTC. Residues: CASSQTGVAYNEQYF.

On this clonotype: A much larger clone differs by one base, so this may be a read error. The rearrangement links TRBV7-2 to TRBJ2-7; D is possibly TRBD2 (5 bases). Deletions cut 3 bases from V and 7 bases from J, with 22 bases between. This CDR3 contains 16 residues. Per the germline V gene, CDR1 is SGHTA and CDR2 is FQGNSA. Here the CDR3 DNA reads TGTGCCAGCAGCTTGTTAGCGCGAACCCAATACAATGAGCAGTACTTC. Its translation: CASSLLARTQYNEQYF.

The sample holds many counts of this clonotype. The CDR3 nucleotides are TGTGCCAGCAGCTTATTGGGGGCTCGGGGCTACACCTTC. Residues: CASSLLGARGYTF. This chain joins TRBV7-2 and TRBJ1-2, with D perhaps TRBD1 (6 bases). This CDR3 is 13 amino acids long. Deletions cut 2 bases from V and 8 bases from J, with 12 bases between. Germline CDR1 and CDR2: SGHTA and FQGNSA.

This clonotype was seen many times. The chain employs TRBV28 and TRBJ2-3; D remains unclear. Germline V gene data show CDR1 as MDHEN and CDR2 as SYDVKM. The CDR3 runs to 12 residues. Trimming took off 5 bases at V and 5 bases at J, with 8 bases between the two ends. The CDR3 region is CASSEVGDTQYF. The CDR3 DNA follows: TGTGCCAGCAGTGAGGTGGGAGATACGCAGTATTTT.

The chain is built from TRBV7-9 and TRBJ2-1; 8 nucleotides match TRBD1. CDR1 SEHNR and CDR2 FQNEAQ come from the germline V gene (reference sequence). Germline trimming cut 4 bases from V and 10 bases from J; bases unmatched to any gene: 15. This CDR3 is built from 16 residues. DNA of the CDR3: TGTGCCAGCAGCTCAGGCGGACAGGGAGCCCATCGGGAGCAGTTCTTC. It encodes CASSSGGQGAHREQFF.

The sample holds many counts of this clonotype. The chain couples TRBV20-1 to TRBJ1-5; 9 nucleotides agree with TRBD1. J gave up 11 bases and V 1 base, and 12 bases lay outside the gene matches. This CDR3 is 15 amino acids long. From germline, CDR1 is DFQATT and CDR2 SNEGSKA (reference sequence). The CDR3 sequence is CSARANTGGNLAQHF. The DNA of the CDR3 is TGCAGTGCTAGAGCAAATACAGGGGGCAACTTAGCCCAGCATTTT.

This clonotype appeared once. V usage is TRBV29-1 and J usage is TRBJ2-3; D is perhaps TRBD2 (7 bases). The CDR3 has 12 residues. V was shortened by 8 bases and J by 4 bases, with 13 bases between the two germline ends. CDR1 SQVTM and CDR2 ANQGSEA come from the germline V gene. CDR3 in DNA: TGCAGCTCGGACGGGGGGCCAGATACGCAGTATTTT. Translation gives CSSDGGPDTQYF.

V usage is TRBV6-1 and J usage is TRBJ1-5; D is unresolved. The V and J ends lost 3 bases and 0 bases respectively, with 9 bases between them. This CDR3 is 15 amino acids long. Germline V gives CDR1 MNHNS, CDR2 SASEGT. The CDR3 here is CASSELPLSNQPQHF. The CDR3 DNA reads TGTGCCAGCAGTGAGTTGCCCCTTAGCAATCAGCCCCAGCATTTT.

The genes are TRBV6-2 or TRBV6-3 and TRBJ2-1, with D possibly called TRBD1 or TRBD2 (5 bases each). Germline CDR1 and CDR2: MNHEY and SVGEGT. V lost 4 bases to trimming and J lost 4 bases, with 11 bases between them. The CDR3 consists of 14 residues. CDR3 sequence reads: CASSFRDPYNEQFF. The CDR3 nucleotides are TGTGCCAGCAGTTTCCGGGACCCATACAATGAGCAGTTCTTC.

The chain links TRBV28 to TRBJ1-2, with TRBD1 identical over 10 bases. The germline V gene has CDR1 MDHEN and CDR2 SYDVKM. The length of the CDR3 is 17 residues. With V trimmed by 1 base and J by 0 bases, 5 bases remained unmatched. The CDR3 here is CASSLSTGGRTNYGYTF. DNA of the CDR3: TGTGCCAGCAGTTTATCGACAGGGGGCCGGACTAACTATGGCTACACCTTC.

This clonotype showed up many times. V gene TRBV5-6 combines with J gene TRBJ2-3; D may be TRBD1 (5 bases). The CDR3 is 14 residues long. V was shortened by 4 bases and J by 1 base, with 10 bases between the two germline ends. The germline gives CDR1 SGHDT, CDR2 YYEEEE. The CDR3 region has the DNA TGTGCCAGCAGCGTAGTCAGGGGCACAGATACGCAGTATTTT. It is translated as CASSVVRGTDTQYF. Complete variable domain (other parts from reference TRBV5-6 and TRBJ2-3): DAGVTQSPTHLIKTRGQQVTLRCSPKSGHDTVSWYQQALGQGPQFIFQYYEEEERQRGNFPDRFSGHQFPNYSSELNVNALLLGDSALYLCASSVVRGTDTQYFGPGTRLTVL.

This clonotype was seen at least ten times. This chain joins TRBV6-5 and TRBJ2-1, with D unresolved. The CDR3 has 15 amino acids. The germline V and J ends were trimmed by 10 bases and 5 bases, with 21 bases remaining between them. The germline CDR1 and CDR2 sequences are MNHEY and SVGAGI. The CDR3: CATQKSRLPDNEQFF. The DNA of the CDR3 is TGTGCCACCCAAAAGTCCCGGCTACCCGACAATGAGCAGTTCTTC.

V and J are TRBV4-3 and TRBJ2-1, with D maybe TRBD2 (6 bases). In germline, CDR1 is LGHNA, CDR2 YSLEER. The CDR3 has 17 amino acids. V lost 0 bases and J lost 2, with 14 bases in between. CDR3 in amino acids: CASSQDLGGTTYNEQFF. The CDR3 coding sequence is TGCGCCAGCAGCCAAGATCTCGGGGGAACTACCTACAATGAGCAGTTCTTC.